The 4 T cell receptor beta chains below were found in one sample sequenced in a study of CD4 and CD8 cells across lung adenocarcinoma regions. MiXCR, run by TCRdb on the PCR reads, gives a single entry per CDR3 protein. In the table there are around 10,000 distinct CDR3 sequences, under 50% of which are singletons. The source material was CD8+ T cells from the margin of a lung tumor. These receptors all stem from a male donor with lung adenocarcinoma. The CD4 and CD8 labels of this study may be unreliable.

The table lists this clonotype with a count of one. The chain joins TRBV6-5 to TRBJ2-3, with D maybe TRBD2 (7 bases). The J call may be wrong; the DNA end is better matched by TRBJ2-1. Germline CDR1 is MNHEY and CDR2 is SVGAGI. This CDR3 comprises 14 residues. As DNA, the CDR3 is TGTGCCAGCAGTTACGTGGGGGGGCTTAATGAGCAGTTCTTC. It specifies CASSYVGGLNEQFF.

The rearrangement joins TRBV7-6 to TRBJ2-5, with D unclear. The DNA end is a closer match to TRBJ2-1, so the J assignment may be wrong. In germline, CDR1 is SGHVS, CDR2 FNYEAQ. This CDR3 has 11 amino acids. The CDR3 DNA follows: TGTGCCAGCAGCTTGGGCGAGACCCAGTTCTTC. Protein product: CASSLGETQFF.

The chain has TRBV10-1 and TRBJ2-3; either TRBD1 or TRBD2 may supply D (5 bases each). CDR1 and CDR2 from the germline V gene are WNHNN and SYGVQD (reference sequence). Trimming took off 4 bases at V and 0 bases at J, with 11 bases between the two ends. The CDR3 totals 15 residues. The CDR3 protein is CASSVGAASTDTQYF. The DNA of the CDR3 is TGCGCCAGCAGTGTCGGGGCGGCTAGCACAGATACGCAGTATTTT.

V usage is TRBV7-2 and J usage is TRBJ2-4, with 11 bases that match TRBD2. The V segment lost 4 bases and the J segment 1 base; nucleotides outside the gene matches: 12. Looked up from germline, CDR1 is SGHTA and CDR2 is FQGNSA. The CDR3 extends over 19 amino acids. The CDR3 protein is CASSSVPGLAVGAKNIQYF. CDR3 nucleotides: TGTGCCAGCAGCTCCGTTCCGGGACTAGCGGTTGGGGCCAAAAACATTCAGTACTTC.